The clone carrying this T cell receptor (beta chain) was detected many times. Its specificity is unknown. The sequence runs out 3 residues before the end of the CDR3; the remainder is reconstructed from the germline J gene. This CDR3 contains 12 residues. Germline V gene sequence: CDR1 MNHNS, CDR2 SASEGT. Profiling relied on immunoSEQ multiplex PCR, and the TCRdb table lists in-frame clones only, not all of them. The table records roughly 40,000 clones without singletons, the ten largest covering approximately 3%. The source of the sample is a study of T cell clonality in common variable immunodeficiency. Study observations and caveats: TCRbeta clonality was increased in CVID versus healthy controls. Fewer deletions and N-nucleotide insertions were reportedly seen in common variable immunodeficiency TCR beta sequences.

Caucasian heritage predominated among both patients and controls. Blood samples were heparinized, about 4.5 to 9 ml per donor. This sequence joins TRBV6-1 and TRBJ1-1; 8 nucleotides agree with TRBD1. This clonotype was sampled from a person aged 18-70 years in good health. The sample was peripheral blood mononuclear cells. The sequenced part of the CDR3 DNA is TGTGCCAGCAGTGTGTCAGGGGGCCTA. Its protein is CASSVSGGL. The CDR3, in full, reads CASSVSGGLAFF.